The 29 T cell receptor beta chains listed next were all sequenced from one sample in a study of T-cell memory formation after mild COVID-19. TCRdb recomputed calls from the 5' RACE reads with MiXCR, one row per CDR3 protein. The profile shows around 510,000 distinct CDR3 sequences, about 20% of them singletons. Sequencing was carried out using PBMCs or a T cell subset sorted from them (not recorded which). The receptors were sampled from an adult woman who had mild COVID-19 (a few samples of this study predate the infection). Cell type and time point are not known.

CDR3 loop: CSAREASGVIEQFF. CDR3 nucleotide sequence: TGCAGTGCTAGAGAAGCTAGCGGGGTGATTGAGCAGTTCTTC. The chain has TRBV20-1 and TRBJ2-1; 9 bases match TRBD2. The germline CDR1 and CDR2 sequences are DFQATT and SNEGSKA (reference sequence). This CDR3 comprises 14 residues. After removal of 0 bases from V and 9 bases from J, the junction contained 6 bases not matched to a gene.

This clonotype was picked up a small number of times. V gene TRBV20-1 combines with J gene TRBJ2-1; 11 bases map to TRBD2. The V and J ends lost 5 bases and 4 bases, in that order; junction bases with no gene match: 4. The V gene's germline CDR1 is DFQATT and CDR2 SNEGSKA (reference sequence). This CDR3 has 14 amino acids. The CDR3 is CSALGLAAYNEQFF. The CDR3, as DNA: TGCAGTGCTTTGGGACTAGCGGCGTACAATGAGCAGTTCTTC.

The chain recombines TRBV4-2 with TRBJ1-5; TRBD1 is a possible D gene (5 bases). Between the trimmed V and J ends, which lost 0 bases and 0 bases, there was a span of 9 bases. There are 16 residues in the CDR3. CDR1 is LGHNA, CDR2 YNFKEQ, per germline. DNA for the CDR3: TGTGCCAGCAGCCAAGAGGAAACAGGTAGCAATCAGCCCCAGCATTTT. Its protein product is CASSQEETGSNQPQHF.

V and J are TRBV20-1 and TRBJ2-2; a weak D match, TRBD1 (6 bases). In germline, CDR1 is DFQATT, CDR2 SNEGSKA (reference sequence). V dropped 5 bases and J dropped 4 bases, with 11 bases sitting between them. CDR3 length equals 13 residues. DNA of the CDR3: TGCAGTGCTCCCCAGGGGAGCACCGGGGAGCTGTTTTTT. It translates to CSAPQGSTGELFF.

The chain links TRBV5-1 to TRBJ2-7; TRBD1 matches 12 bases. The V gene's germline CDR1 is SGHRS and CDR2 YFSETQ. The CDR3 spans 16 residues. Trimming removed 5 bases from V and 6 bases from J; junction bases left unmatched: 12. CDR3 sequence reads: CASSRVGTGGFGEQYF. CDR3 in DNA: TGCGCCAGCAGTCGAGTCGGGACAGGGGGCTTCGGCGAGCAGTACTTC.

The chain employs TRBV6-5 and TRBJ2-1, with D possibly being TRBD2 (6 bases). CDR3 length: 14 residues. Germline V gene data show CDR1 as MNHEY and CDR2 as SVGAGI. The germline V and J ends were trimmed by 0 bases and 6 bases, with 9 bases remaining between them. The CDR3 DNA is TGTGCCAGCAGTTACTCCCTTAGCGGCAATGAGCAGTTCTTC. This codes for CASSYSLSGNEQFF.

This clonotype was seen only a few times. This chain uses TRBV4-2 with TRBJ2-1, with TRBD2 matching 13 bases. Losses at the gene ends were 4 bases for V and 2 bases for J; bases not matched to a gene: 8. The germline V gene has CDR1 LGHNA and CDR2 YNFKEQ. The length of the CDR3 is 18 residues. The chain's CDR3 is CASSPRLAGGGTYNEQFF. In nucleotides, the CDR3 is TGTGCCAGCAGCCCACGACTAGCGGGAGGAGGGACCTACAATGAGCAGTTCTTC.

There are a few counts of this clonotype. CDR3 in DNA: TGTGCCAGCAGTTTAGGGGGTAGCCGCTATGAAAAACTGTTTTTT. This codes for CASSLGGSRYEKLFF. The chain links TRBV12-3 or TRBV12-4 to TRBJ1-4; no firm D call. Deletions cut 1 base from V and 6 bases from J, with 12 bases between. The CDR3 extends over 15 amino acids.

J is TRBJ2-6 and V is TRBV18; D unresolved. The germline V gene encodes CDR1 KGHSH and CDR2 LQKENI. Trimming left V 6 bases short and J 6 bases short, with 6 bases between. This CDR3 comprises 12 residues. In nucleotides, the CDR3 is TGTGCCAGCTCCCTTGAGGCCAACGTCCTGACTTTC. It is translated as CASSLEANVLTF.

The rearrangement joins TRBV29-1 to TRBJ1-2, with TRBD1 identical over 7 bases. The trim removed 7 bases at V and 2 bases at J, leaving 10 bases unmatched. CDR3 length: 14 residues. Germline V lookup: CDR1 SQVTM, CDR2 ANQGSEA. DNA of the CDR3: TGCAGCGCTCCCGGACAGGCTAGCAACTATGGCTACACCTTC. Its protein is CSAPGQASNYGYTF.

The rearrangement uses TRBV29-1 and TRBJ1-1; D is perhaps TRBD1 (5 bases). CDR3 length equals 13 residues. Trimming pared 5 bases from V and 0 bases from J, leaving 10 bases between. CDR1 is SQVTM, CDR2 ANQGSEA, per germline. The CDR3 sequence is CSVMTALNTEAFF. The CDR3 DNA reads as TGCAGCGTTATGACAGCTCTGAACACTGAAGCTTTCTTT.

With respect to this clonotype: Because the CDR3's place on the DNA is in doubt, the DNA is left out and the CDR3 is given as listed by TCRdb. The chain joins TRBV20-1 to TRBJ2-2; the table's D call, TRBD1, was not checked against the DNA. Germline V CDR1 and CDR2: DFQATT, SNEGSKA (reference sequence). The CDR3 spans 16 amino acids, including both terminal residues. The CDR3 here is CSTLSGTHRTPGSCFF.

This clonotype was detected only once. The chain uses TRBV5-1 and TRBJ2-5; D perhaps matches TRBD2 (5 bases). Germline CDR1 is SGHRS and CDR2 is YFSETQ. CDR3 length: 15 residues. Trimming stripped 0 bases from V and 0 bases from J, with 9 bases between. The CDR3 protein is CASSLESGYQETQYF. CDR3 DNA: TGCGCCAGCAGCTTGGAATCGGGATACCAAGAGACCCAGTACTTC. Complete variable domain (other parts from reference TRBV5-1 and TRBJ2-5): KAGVTQTPRYLIKTRGQQVTLSCSPISGHRSVSWYQQTPGQGLQFLFEYFSETQRNKGNFPGRFSGRQFSNSRSEMNVSTLELGDSALYLCASSLESGYQETQYFGPGTRLLVL.

This clonotype was detected only a few times. The chain recombines TRBV21-1 with TRBJ2-2; the DNA was not used to check the table's D call, TRBD1. TRBV21-1 is classified as a pseudogene. The CDR3 extends over 19 amino acids. The CDR3 here is CASSKRGTGQGANTGELFF. CDR3 in DNA: TGTGCCAGCAGCAAACGGGGAACCGGACAGGGAGCGAACACCGGGGAGCTGTTTTTT.

The V and J genes are TRBV10-3 and TRBJ1-4, with D possibly matching TRBD1 (5 bases). This CDR3 is 15 amino acids long. The germline V and J ends were trimmed by 4 bases and 7 bases, with 16 bases remaining between them. Germline-derived CDR1 and CDR2 are ENHRY and SYGVKD. DNA for the CDR3: TGTGCCATCAGTGGGGGGACGGGATGGCCTGAAAAACTGTTTTTT. Translation: CAISGGTGWPEKLFF.

V usage is TRBV20-1 and J usage is TRBJ2-7; 7 nucleotides align to TRBD1. Germline V gene data show CDR1 as DFQATT and CDR2 as SNEGSKA (reference sequence). V shed 0 bases, J shed 3 bases, and the junction held 5 bases outside the gene matches. This CDR3 is built from 14 residues. CDR3 bases: TGCAGTGCTAGAGACGGACAGGCGTTCTACGAGCAGTACTTC. Protein: CSARDGQAFYEQYF.

CDR3 amino acids: CASSPGASTEAFF. In nucleotides, the CDR3 is TGTGCCAGCTCACCAGGGGCTAGCACTGAAGCTTTCTTT. J is TRBJ1-1 and V is TRBV18; TRBD1 is a possible D gene (5 bases). The CDR3 consists of 13 residues. V was shortened by 2 bases and J by 4 bases, with 8 bases between the two germline ends. Germline CDR1 is KGHSH and CDR2 is LQKENI.

The chain carries TRBV12-3 or TRBV12-4 and TRBJ1-5; D gene ambiguous. V was clipped by 7 bases and J by 5 bases, with 15 bases between them. This CDR3 contains 14 residues. DNA of the CDR3: TGTGCCAGCACCGATAAGGGAAGGGATCAGCCCCAGCATTTT. It is translated as CASTDKGRDQPQHF.

This clonotype was counted between two and nine times. The CDR3 sequence: CASSEYGVNHYGYTF. CDR3 bases: TGTGCCAGCAGTGAATATGGAGTGAACCACTATGGCTACACCTTC. The V and J genes are TRBV25-1 and TRBJ1-2; D is unresolved. V was clipped by 0 bases and J by 3 bases, with 11 bases between them. This CDR3 has 15 residues. CDR1 MGHDK and CDR2 SYGVNS come from the germline V gene.

The chain employs TRBV7-2 and TRBJ2-5; 11 nucleotides match TRBD2. The CDR3 spans 17 residues. V shed 1 base, J shed 3 bases, and the junction held 7 bases outside the gene matches. Germline CDR1 reads SGHTA; CDR2 reads FQGNSA. The chain's CDR3 is CASSLGALAGVEETQYF. CDR3 DNA sequence: TGTGCCAGCAGCTTAGGTGCACTAGCGGGAGTGGAAGAGACCCAGTACTTC.

This rearrangement joins TRBV5-1 to TRBJ1-2, with D perhaps matching TRBD1 (6 bases). Germline V gene lookup returns CDR1 SGHRS and CDR2 YFSETQ. The V end was cut by 2 bases, the J end by 5 bases, with 19 bases between. CDR3 length: 16 residues. The CDR3 reads CASSLQGGMDSYGYTF. CDR3 sequence (DNA): TGCGCCAGCAGCTTACAAGGGGGAATGGATAGTTATGGCTACACCTTC.

The V and J genes are TRBV6-1 and TRBJ1-6; no clear D gene. V was clipped by 2 bases and J by 5 bases, with 10 bases between them. Germline assignment: CDR1 MNHNS and CDR2 SASEGT. The CDR3 is 15 amino acids. The CDR3 loop is CASSELRHNNSPLHF. As DNA, the CDR3 is TGTGCCAGCAGTGAATTGAGACACAATAATTCACCCCTCCACTTT.

The rearrangement uses TRBV15 and TRBJ1-5, with 8 nucleotides matching TRBD1. The J segment lost 0 bases and the V segment lost 5 bases, leaving 3 bases of the junction unmatched. The CDR3 runs 15 residues. Germline V gene sequence: CDR1 LNHNV, CDR2 YYDKDF (reference sequence). The CDR3 spells CATSADRGSNQPQHF. CDR3 coding DNA: TGTGCCACCAGCGCAGACAGGGGTAGCAATCAGCCCCAGCATTTT.

This chain connects TRBV5-6 to TRBJ2-7; 12 bases are a match to TRBD1. CDR3 length: 16 residues. Germline trimming cut 3 bases from V and 1 base from J; bases unmatched to any gene: 5. CDR1 and CDR2 from the germline V gene are SGHDT and YYEEEE. In DNA form, the CDR3 reads TGTGCCAGCAGCTCATCGGGACAGGGGGCTTCCTACGAGCAGTACTTC. Protein product: CASSSSGQGASYEQYF.

The chain joins TRBV5-1 to TRBJ1-1; no clear D gene. This CDR3 is 15 amino acids long. Trimming removed 5 bases at V and 1 base at J, with 15 bases between. CDR1 and CDR2 from the germline V gene are SGHRS and YFSETQ. This CDR3 is CASSSDLGPNTEAFF. CDR3 in DNA: TGCGCCAGCAGTAGTGACCTTGGGCCGAACACTGAAGCTTTCTTT.

This clonotype was counted a few times. This rearrangement joins TRBV20-1 to TRBJ1-5; D remains unclear. Trimming pared 3 bases from V and 3 bases from J, leaving 21 bases between. Germline V gene data show CDR1 as DFQATT and CDR2 as SNEGSKA (reference sequence). The CDR3 sequence is 17 residues long. The DNA of the CDR3 is TGCAGTGCTAGGGACCCGTCCCAGCCGTGGTACAATCAGCCCCAGCATTTT. Residues: CSARDPSQPWYNQPQHF.

CDR3 in DNA: TGTGCCAGCAGCCCCGAGGGGGGCTATCAGCCCCAGCATTTT. Encoded protein: CASSPEGGYQPQHF. V and J are TRBV12-3 or TRBV12-4 and TRBJ1-5; D possibly corresponds to TRBD1 (6 bases). The CDR3 contains 14 residues. With 6 bases removed from V and 5 bases from J, the gap between germline ends came to 14 bases.

The V gene is TRBV19, the J gene TRBJ2-1, with 8 bases fitting TRBD1. With 6 bases clipped from V and 8 bases from J, the junction kept 9 bases outside the gene matches. The CDR3 has 14 amino acids. Germline CDR1 and CDR2: LNHDA and SQIVND (reference sequence). The CDR3: CASSPRTGSDEQFF. The DNA of the CDR3 is TGTGCCAGTAGCCCGAGGACAGGGTCGGATGAGCAGTTCTTC. Supplemented by reference TRBV19 and TRBJ2-1, the full variable domain reads DGGITQSPKYLFRKEGQNVTLSCEQNLNHDAMYWYRQDPGQGLRLIYYSQIVNDFQKGDIAEGYSVSREKKESFPLTVTSAQKNPTAFYLCASSPRTGSDEQFFGPGTRLTVL.

This clonotype was counted a few times. The rearrangement joins TRBV7-2 to TRBJ2-1, with no clear D. This CDR3 spans 15 amino acids. Germline assignment: CDR1 SGHTA and CDR2 FQGNSA. Deletions cut 1 base from V and 6 bases from J, with 13 bases between. The CDR3 protein is CASSLGLVLGNEQFF. The CDR3 bases are TGTGCCAGCAGCTTAGGTCTAGTCCTGGGCAATGAGCAGTTCTTC.